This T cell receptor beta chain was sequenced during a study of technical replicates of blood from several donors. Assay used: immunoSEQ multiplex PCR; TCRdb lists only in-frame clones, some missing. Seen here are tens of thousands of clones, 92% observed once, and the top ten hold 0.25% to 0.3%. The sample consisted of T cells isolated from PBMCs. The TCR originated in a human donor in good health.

The CDR3 nucleotides are TGTGCCAGCAGCACCGGGGACAGAATAAGGCCCCAGCATTTT. This gives the protein CASSTGDRIRPQHF. This chain uses TRBV7-9 with TRBJ1-5; 7 nucleotides align to TRBD1. The CDR3 sequence is 14 residues long. With 5 bases clipped from V and 9 bases from J, the junction kept 10 bases outside the gene matches. Germline assignment: CDR1 SEHNR and CDR2 FQNEAQ (reference sequence).